This TCR beta chain was sequenced during a study of read filtering for tumor transcriptome and immune sequencing (dated by TCRdb to about 2020). Concerning the study at large: Of the patients in the cohort, approximately 17 were male and more than 12 were female, and their mean age was roughly 68 years, with a range of about 47 to 80. By revised international staging, roughly eight patients were R-ISS I, fewer than 20 were R-ISS II and over five were R-ISS III. After DNase treatment, whole-transcriptome libraries were prepared using the TruSeq RNA Access Library Prep Kit. Per sample, about 3.5 to 10.27 million TCR-region mapped reads were obtained with IR-seq, compared with only about 85 to 1,400 with RNA-seq. Using the same bone marrow samples, the study compared TCR repertoires obtained by targeted immune repertoire sequencing with those obtained by bulk whole-transcriptome sequencing. A main aim was a read-filtering strategy for immune repertoire data, specifically whether clonotypes supported by a single read should be removed. Findings and caveats that apply to the study as a whole: IR-seq captured clonotypes at much higher depth and more reliably than RNA-seq, and smaller IR-seq throughput sufficed to identify most shared clonotypes. In IR-seq, around four fifths of clonotypes but 3% to 4.5% of total reads were represented by single-read clonotypes, whereas in RNA-seq, about 70% of clonotypes and more than 35% of reads were represented by single-read clonotypes. Removing single-read clonotypes increased the correlation between IR-seq and RNA-seq shared clonotype proportions. The sorted CD138-negative fraction was not purified T cells but a mixed bone marrow immune population.

Each patient had bone marrow sampled at the time of active disease. Ficoll-Hypaque density gradient centrifugation was used to isolate the bone marrow mononuclear cells. Myeloma plasma cells were removed and CD138-negative cells were collected by negative selection after labeling with CD138 magnetic microbeads on a MACS separator. Flow cytometry on an Attune NxT with CD138 antibodies was used to check the purity of the isolated cells. Total RNA was extracted using TRIzol reagent and was quantified on a NanoDrop spectrophotometer. For each patient, paired RNA-seq and IR-seq were run on the CD138-negative bone marrow sample from that patient. The CDR1 and CDR2 encoded by the germline V gene are SGHAT and FQNNGV. Relative to germline, V is missing 1 base and J is missing 2 bases, with 10 bases of the junction outside any gene match. The CDR3 spans 18 residues, from the cysteine through the phenylalanine. Only CDR3 DNA remains: 54 bases, in frame from the first base.

The Immunoverse kit was used to build TCR libraries from around 420 ng RNA, with molecular barcoded adaptors covering alpha/delta and beta/gamma chains. The same RNA used for transcriptome sequencing was used for TCR library preparation. An Illumina HiSeq 4000 with 2 x 150 cycles was used to sequence the TCR libraries. As for the authors' bioinformatics: With MiXCR, TCR reads were aligned to human V, D, J and C references and assembled into CDR3 clonotypes, with quality filtering and error correction included. The tcR package in R was used to analyze clonotype counts and gene usage diversity. Raw mapping reads were checked after the RNA-seq reads had been mapped by STAR aligner version 2.5.3a onto the human GRCh37 genome. To test the effect of sequencing depth on detected clonotypes, IR-seq fastq files were randomly downsampled using Seqtk 1.3. Clones were called with MiXCR by TCRdb after fastp trimmed the public reads at Q25, and only in-frame beta chains were retained. Rows matching on CDR3 protein sequence are summarized as one entry with the most common DNA and genes. The V and J calls here are based on TCRdb, not the publication. A total of about 60,000 distinct CDR3 sequences appear in this sample, about 14% of them only once. The top ten hold roughly 41% of the sample.

There are a few counts of this clonotype. This clone's antigen is unknown. A read error may explain this, as a much larger clone is one base away. The chain employs TRBV11-2 and TRBJ2-1, and TRBD2 matches 8 of the central bases. This clonotype originated in a donor at least 40 years old with multiple myeloma. The specimen was a population of CD138-negative cells sorted from bone marrow. The cell subset or site label, read with the paper, signifies: bone marrow mononuclear cells depleted of CD138+ plasma/myeloma cells by negative magnetic selection. The sequenced DNA is TGTGCCAGCAGCTTAGGCGGGGAGGGAGCGGGGGCCTACAATGAGCAGTTCTTC. Its amino acids are CASSLGGEGAGAYNEQFF.